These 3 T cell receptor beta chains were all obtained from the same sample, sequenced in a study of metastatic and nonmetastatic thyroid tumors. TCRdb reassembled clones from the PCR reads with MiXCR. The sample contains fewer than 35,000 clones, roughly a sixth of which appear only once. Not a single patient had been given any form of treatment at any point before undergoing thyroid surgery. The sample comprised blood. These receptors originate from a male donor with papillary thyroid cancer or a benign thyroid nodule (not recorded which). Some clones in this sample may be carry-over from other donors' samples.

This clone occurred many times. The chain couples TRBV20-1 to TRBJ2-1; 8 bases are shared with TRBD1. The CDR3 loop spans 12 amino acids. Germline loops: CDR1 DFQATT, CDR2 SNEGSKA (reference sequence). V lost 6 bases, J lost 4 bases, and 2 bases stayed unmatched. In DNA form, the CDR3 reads TGCAGTGCCAGGGGGCCTTACAATGAGCAGTTCTTC. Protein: CSARGPYNEQFF.

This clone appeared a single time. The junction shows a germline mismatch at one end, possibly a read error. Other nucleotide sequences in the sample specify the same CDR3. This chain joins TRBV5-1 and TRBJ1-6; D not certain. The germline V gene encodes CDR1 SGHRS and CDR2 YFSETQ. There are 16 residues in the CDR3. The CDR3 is CASSLGRVRDNSPLHF. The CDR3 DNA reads TGCGCCAGCAGCTTGGGCCGGGTTCGGGATAATTCGCCCCTCCACTTT.

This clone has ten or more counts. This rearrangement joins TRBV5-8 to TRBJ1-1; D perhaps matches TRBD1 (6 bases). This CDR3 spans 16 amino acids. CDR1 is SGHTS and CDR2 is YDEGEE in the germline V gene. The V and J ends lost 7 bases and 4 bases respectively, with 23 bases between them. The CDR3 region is CASRTTGLSRSTEAFF. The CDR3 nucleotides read TGTGCCAGCCGAACTACAGGGTTATCGAGAAGCACTGAAGCTTTCTTT.